This T cell receptor beta chain was sequenced during a study of draining lymph node invasion in breast cancer (dated by TCRdb to 2019 to 2021). A note on the overall study: Metastasis in lymph nodes was diagnosed using histology and cytokeratin immunohistochemistry and was confirmed with EpCAM/CD45 flow cytometry. Matched non-invaded and tumor-invaded tumor-draining lymph nodes plus the primary tumor were contributed by each patient, with both Treg and Tconv subsets profiled. Lymph nodes from several patients were covered by the separate targeted TCR sequencing, and for three of those patients the primary tumors were sequenced as well. In a separate targeted assay, sorted memory regulatory T cells and memory conventional CD4 T cells were compared across breast cancer tissues by bulk TCR-beta CDR3 sequencing.

There are 13 amino acids in the CDR3, from cysteine to phenylalanine inclusive. The sequence is cut down to CDR3 DNA, 39 bases in frame from base 1. The germline V gene sets CDR1 to MNHNS and CDR2 to SASEGT. V loses 7 bases of germline sequence and J loses 5 bases, and the interval between the two ends is 14 bases. CD4+ CD45RA- CD25- cells were sorted as memory conventional CD4 T cells. Tumor-draining lymph nodes were classified as non-invaded or invaded according to absence or presence of metastatic tumor cells. Before staining and sorting, T cells were pre-enriched using a Miltenyi Pan T Cell isolation kit. Immunohistochemistry for estrogen receptor, progesterone receptor, HER2 and Ki-67 was used to characterize the primary tumors. Within a few hours after surgery, fresh surgical tissue was processed by cutting the tissue into small fragments. Tissue fragments were enzymatically digested with Liberase TL plus DNase for 20 minutes and filtered through a 40-micrometer strainer. After DAPI live/dead staining, cells were sorted on a BD FACS Aria II, reaching roughly 96-99% purity. Sorted cells were lysed in TCL buffer, and RNA was purified with a Norgen Single Cell RNA purification kit including DNase treatment.

Receptor amplification or capture employed bulk RNA-seq. For sequencing, an Illumina HiSeq 2500 was employed. The paper's data handling went like this. For the separate targeted TCR-seq dataset, CDR3 sequences were extracted and quantified from raw reads using MiXCR version 2.1.5 with default parameters. The separate targeted TCR-seq dataset defined each TCR-beta clone by its combination of V gene, J gene and CDR3 sequence. For the separate targeted TCR-seq dataset, clones with fewer than three counts were filtered out, after which only the 90% most strongly expressed clones in each sample were kept. For each tissue in the separate targeted TCR-seq dataset, Treg-Tconv overlap was calculated by dividing the number of shared clones by the total number of Treg clones and multiplying by 100. TCRdb reran the public reads through fastp at Q25 and MiXCR, keeping productive beta chains. Rows matching on CDR3 protein sequence are summarized as one entry with the most common DNA and genes. TCRdb's processing, not the authors' own work, is the source of the V and J calls. The sample table lists about 1,900 distinct CDR3 sequences, approximately 87% of them with a count of one. Of the sample, around 2% falls within the top ten clones.

On the study overall, not on this receptor specifically: The tumor top-100 clone tracking analysis could be carried out in only a couple of patients. TCRs shared between the Treg and Tconv subsets were viewed as suggestive of, but not proof of, a common clonal origin. The data could not determine whether Treg conversion took place in a particular organ or whether converted Tregs recirculated between nodes and tumor. Detection of some of the top 100 tumor clones in both invaded and non-invaded nodes suggests recirculation between tumor and draining nodes. In each tissue, about 13-22% of Treg TCRs were also present in Tconvs, a finding interpreted as suggesting peripheral induction of Tregs. According to the targeted TCR-seq data, Tregs appeared to be more clonally expanded than Tconvs in every tissue, and both subsets had lower diversity in tumor than in lymph nodes.

Worth noting for this clonotype: The clone's antigen remains unknown. Base qualities were left out, and no much larger clone turns up one base away.

Sequenced input: sorted memory CD4+ effector T cells from a lymph node. Interpreted using the paper, the cell subset or site label stands for: CD45RA-negative sorted CD4+ T cells (memory Tconv or effector/memory Treg). The rearranged segments are TRBV6-1 and TRBJ1-1; the best D guess is TRBD1, with 6 bases matching. This receptor was obtained from a female donor with luminal breast cancer. The nucleotides read TGTGCCAGCATAATGGACAGAATTACTGAAGCTTTCTTT. Translated, this gives CASIMDRITEAFF.